This TCR beta chain was profiled in a study of cytomegalovirus exposure and HLA in healthy donors. CDR3 size: 16 residues. Trimming cost V 4 bases and J 4 bases, with 14 bases left between them. From germline, CDR1 is SNHLY and CDR2 FYNNEI. Findings and limits, study-wide: According to reports, the classifier identified cytomegalovirus status with high specificity and sensitivity. Later on, an analysis found that several of the most significant clusters appeared to be linked to common viral pathogens, which included parvovirus B19.

Vbeta (60) and Jbeta (13) primers were used in the PCR. Generated by immunoSEQ multiplex PCR, the TCRdb table keeps only in-frame clones and is missing some. The table records roughly 130,000 clones, roughly three fifths of them present only once. In regard to this clone: What it binds is unknown.

The sample taken for sequencing was PBMCs. The chain carries TRBV2 and TRBJ1-6; tentative D call: TRBD1 (5 bases). This receptor was obtained from a male donor in good health and CMV-seronegative. CDR3 sequence reads: CASSAQGGEYNSPLHF. For the CDR3, the DNA is TGTGCCAGCAGTGCGCAGGGTGGCGAATATAATTCACCCCTCCACTTT.